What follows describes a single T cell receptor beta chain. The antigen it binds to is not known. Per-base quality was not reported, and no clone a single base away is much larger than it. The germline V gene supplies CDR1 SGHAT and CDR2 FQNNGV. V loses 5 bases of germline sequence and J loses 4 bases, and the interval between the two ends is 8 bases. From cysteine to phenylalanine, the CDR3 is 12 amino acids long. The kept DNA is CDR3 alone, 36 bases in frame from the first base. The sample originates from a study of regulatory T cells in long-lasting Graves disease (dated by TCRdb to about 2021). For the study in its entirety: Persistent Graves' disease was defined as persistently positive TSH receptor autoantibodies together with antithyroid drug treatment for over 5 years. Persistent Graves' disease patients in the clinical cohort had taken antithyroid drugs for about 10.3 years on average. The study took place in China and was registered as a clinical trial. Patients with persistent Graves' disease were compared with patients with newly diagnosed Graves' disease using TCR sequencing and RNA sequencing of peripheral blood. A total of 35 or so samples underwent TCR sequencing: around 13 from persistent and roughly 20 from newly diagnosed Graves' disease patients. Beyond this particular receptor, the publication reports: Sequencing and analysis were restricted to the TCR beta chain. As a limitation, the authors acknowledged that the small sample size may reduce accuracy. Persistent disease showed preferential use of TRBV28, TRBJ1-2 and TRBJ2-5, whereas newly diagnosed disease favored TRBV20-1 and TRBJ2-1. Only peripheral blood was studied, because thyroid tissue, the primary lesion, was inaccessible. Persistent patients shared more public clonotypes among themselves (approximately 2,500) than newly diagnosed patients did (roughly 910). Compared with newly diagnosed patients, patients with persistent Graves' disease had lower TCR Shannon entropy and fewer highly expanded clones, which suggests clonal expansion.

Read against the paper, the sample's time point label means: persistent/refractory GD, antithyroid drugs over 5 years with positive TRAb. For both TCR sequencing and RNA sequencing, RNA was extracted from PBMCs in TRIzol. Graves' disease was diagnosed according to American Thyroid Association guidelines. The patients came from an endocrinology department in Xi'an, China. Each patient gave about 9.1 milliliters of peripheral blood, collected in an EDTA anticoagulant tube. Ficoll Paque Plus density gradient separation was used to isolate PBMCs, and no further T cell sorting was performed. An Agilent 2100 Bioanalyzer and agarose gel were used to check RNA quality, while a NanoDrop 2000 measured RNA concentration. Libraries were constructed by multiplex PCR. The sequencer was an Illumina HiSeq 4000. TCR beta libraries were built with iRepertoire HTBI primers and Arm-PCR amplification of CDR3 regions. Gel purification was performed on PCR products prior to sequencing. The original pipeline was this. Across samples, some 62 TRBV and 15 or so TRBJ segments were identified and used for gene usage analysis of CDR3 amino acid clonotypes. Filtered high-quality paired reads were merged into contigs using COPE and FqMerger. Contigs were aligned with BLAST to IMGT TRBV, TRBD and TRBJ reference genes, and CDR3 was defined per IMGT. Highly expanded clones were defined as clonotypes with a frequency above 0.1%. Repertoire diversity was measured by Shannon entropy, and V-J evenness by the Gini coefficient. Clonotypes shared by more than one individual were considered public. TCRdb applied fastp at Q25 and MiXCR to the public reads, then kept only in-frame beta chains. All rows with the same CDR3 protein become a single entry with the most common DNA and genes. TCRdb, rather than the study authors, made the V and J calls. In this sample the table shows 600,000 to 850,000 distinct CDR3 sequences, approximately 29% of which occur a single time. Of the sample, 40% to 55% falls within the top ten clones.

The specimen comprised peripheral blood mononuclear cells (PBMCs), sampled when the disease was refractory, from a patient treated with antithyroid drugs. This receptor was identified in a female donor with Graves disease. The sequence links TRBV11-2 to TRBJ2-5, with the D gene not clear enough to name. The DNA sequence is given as TGTGCCAGCAGCCGGGTCTCAGAGACCCAGTACTTC. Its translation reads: CASSRVSETQYF.